Below are 2 T cell receptor beta chains sequenced from a single sample in a study of blood T cell repertoires in COVID-19. Libraries were prepared by immunoSEQ multiplex PCR; TCRdb keeps only in-frame clonotypes and omits some of them. Among 200,000 or so clones listed, around 84% were seen once. Sample: peripheral blood. The receptors here all came from a man aged 25-45 years with active or convalescent COVID-19.

The sample holds one count of this clone. This rearrangement joins TRBV7-9 to TRBJ2-7, with D perhaps TRBD1 (6 bases). Between the trimmed V and J ends, which lost 2 bases and 2 bases, there was a span of 13 bases. The germline V gene has CDR1 SEHNR and CDR2 FQNEAQ (reference sequence). The CDR3 runs 15 residues. In DNA form, the CDR3 reads TGTGCCAGCAGCTTACTTCGGGACAAGACCTACGAGCAGTACTTC. This translates into CASSLLRDKTYEQYF.

The J gene is TRBJ1-2, the V gene TRBV5-4; 8 bases are a match to TRBD1. CDR3 length: 14 residues. V lost 4 bases to trimming and J lost 7 bases; unmatched junction nucleotides: 9. Germline V gene data show CDR1 as SGHNT and CDR2 as YYREEE (reference sequence). The CDR3: CASSVPGQAAGYTF. The DNA for the CDR3 is TGTGCCAGCAGCGTGCCGGGACAGGCGGCTGGCTACACCTTC.